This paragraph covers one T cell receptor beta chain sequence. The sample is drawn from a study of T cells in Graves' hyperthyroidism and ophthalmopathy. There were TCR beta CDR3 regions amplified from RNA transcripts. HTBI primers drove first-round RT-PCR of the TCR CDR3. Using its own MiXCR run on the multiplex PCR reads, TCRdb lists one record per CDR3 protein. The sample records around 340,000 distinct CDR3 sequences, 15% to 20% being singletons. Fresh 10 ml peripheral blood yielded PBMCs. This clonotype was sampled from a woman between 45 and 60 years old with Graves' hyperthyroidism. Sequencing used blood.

The chain's CDR3 is CASSEGTGPSYNEQFF. In DNA form, the CDR3 reads TGCGCCAGCAGTGAGGGGACAGGGCCTTCCTACAATGAGCAGTTCTTC. The chain uses TRBV10-1 and TRBJ2-1; 9 positions agree with TRBD1. The CDR3 runs to 16 residues. Germline V lookup: CDR1 WNHNN, CDR2 SYGVQD (reference sequence). The ends lost 2 bases at V and 1 base at J; junction bases unmatched: 3.